This is a list of T cell receptor beta chains from one sample in a study of shared clonotypes between healthy human individuals. Assay: immunoSEQ multiplex PCR; the TCRdb copy retains only in-frame clones and omits some. The sample holds some 2.1 million clones, 85% to 95% seen once. The sequencing sample was made of naive CD8+ T cells sorted from blood. All receptors derive from a young man in good health. Each CDR3 is given with its conserved first and last residue. D genes are given only for firm matches. The size entry is marked missing in some rows and otherwise reads once, few, many or a size class.

V: TRBV18
J: TRBJ1-5
D: TRBD1
size: -
CDR3: CASSGTGVSNQPQHF
DNA: TGTGCCAGCTCCGGGACAGGTGTTTCCAATCAGCCCCAGCATTTT

V: TRBV6-6
J: TRBJ2-5
D: -
size: -
CDR3: CASSQETQYF
DNA: TGTGCCAGCTCTCAAGAGACCCAGTACTTC

V: TRBV19
J: TRBJ2-1
D: TRBD2
size: once
CDR3: CASSIGSGGPYNEQFF
DNA: TGTGCCAGTAGTATAGGCAGCGGGGGGCCTTACAATGAGCAGTTCTTC

V: TRBV25-1
J: TRBJ1-1
D: -
size: -
CDR3: CASSQAGTEAFF
DNA: TGTGCCAGCAGCCAGGCGGGCACTGAAGCTTTCTTT

V: TRBV11-2
J: TRBJ2-7
D: -
size: -
CDR3: CASSLVVQGPYEQYF
DNA: TGTGCCAGCAGCTTAGTTGTTCAGGGTCCCTACGAGCAGTACTTC

V: TRBV27
J: TRBJ1-1
D: -
size: -
CDR3: CASSSQGRTEAFF
DNA: TGTGCCAGCAGTTCTCAGGGAAGGACTGAAGCTTTCTTT

V: TRBV7-2
J: TRBJ1-3
D: -
size: -
CDR3: CASSHIGGGNTIYF
DNA: TGTGCCAGCAGCCACATAGGTGGGGGAAACACCATATATTTT

V: TRBV7-9
J: TRBJ2-2
D: TRBD2
size: -
CDR3: CASSSGLANTGELFF
DNA: TGTGCCAGCAGCTCCGGACTAGCTAACACCGGGGAGCTGTTTTTT

V: TRBV27
J: TRBJ1-5
D: -
size: few
CDR3: CASSLGSYSNQPQHF
DNA: TGTGCCAGCAGTTTGGGCTCCTATAGCAATCAGCCCCAGCATTTT

V: TRBV5-1
J: TRBJ2-6
D: -
size: -
CDR3: CASSFSPPTGRSGANVLTF
DNA: TGCGCCAGCAGTTTCTCACCCCCGACAGGGAGGTCTGGGGCCAACGTCCTGACTTTC

V: TRBV11-3
J: TRBJ2-1
D: TRBD2
size: -
CDR3: CASRPGGLAGYNEQFF
DNA: TGTGCCAGCAGACCGGGGGGCCTAGCGGGGTACAATGAGCAGTTCTTC

V: TRBV2
J: TRBJ2-1
D: -
size: -
CDR3: CASNEGGYNEQFF
DNA: TGTGCCAGCAACGAGGGGGGGTACAATGAGCAGTTCTTC

V: TRBV6-5
J: TRBJ1-2
D: TRBD1
size: few
CDR3: CASTGGYGYTF
DNA: TGTGCCAGCACAGGGGGCTATGGCTACACCTTC

V: TRBV11-2
J: TRBJ2-7
D: TRBD2
size: -
CDR3: CASTFGTSGHYEQYF
DNA: TGTGCCAGCACCTTCGGGACTAGCGGGCACTACGAGCAGTACTTC

V: TRBV4-3
J: TRBJ2-5
D: -
size: -
CDR3: CASSQAIQGYGQETQYF
DNA: TGCGCCAGCAGCCAAGCGATTCAGGGGTATGGCCAAGAGACCCAGTACTTC

V: TRBV11-2
J: TRBJ2-7
D: -
size: -
CDR3: CASSSGVVYEQYF
DNA: TGTGCCAGCAGCTCCGGGGTAGTCTACGAGCAGTACTTC

V: TRBV27
J: TRBJ2-2
D: TRBD2
size: -
CDR3: CASSLTLAGDAGELFF
DNA: TGTGCCAGCAGTTTAACGCTAGCGGGAGACGCGGGGGAGCTGTTTTTT

V: TRBV30
J: TRBJ1-2
D: -
size: -
CDR3: CAWSAPPRDYTF
DNA: TGTGCCTGGAGTGCTCCCCCCAGGGACTACACCTTC

V: TRBV6-1
J: TRBJ2-1
D: -
size: -
CDR3: CASSEFTKPYNEQFF
DNA: TGTGCCAGCAGTGAATTCACAAAACCCTACAATGAGCAGTTCTTC

V: TRBV7-9
J: TRBJ2-7
D: -
size: -
CDR3: CASSSTTGPNYSEQYF
DNA: TGTGCCAGCAGCTCTACTACAGGTCCCAACTATAGCGAGCAGTACTTC

V: TRBV28
J: TRBJ2-7
D: TRBD2
size: once
CDR3: CASSFFGLANEQYF
DNA: TGTGCCAGCAGTTTCTTCGGACTAGCCAACGAGCAGTACTTC

V: TRBV27
J: TRBJ2-2
D: -
size: once
CDR3: CASSLGLARTGELFF
DNA: TGTGCCAGCAGTTTAGGCCTAGCGAGAACCGGGGAGCTGTTTTTT

V: TRBV27
J: TRBJ2-7
D: -
size: once
CDR3: CASSLLGPYEQYF
DNA: TGTGCCAGCAGTCTCCTAGGCCCCTACGAGCAGTACTTC